This T cell receptor (beta chain) comes out of a study of regulatory T cells in long-lasting Graves disease. As to time point: newly diagnosed GD, antithyroid drugs for less than 3 months. The TCR library was made from RNA that had been extracted from PBMCs in TRIzol. This CDR3 comprises 13 residues. Germline-derived CDR1 and CDR2 are LNHNV and YYDKDF (reference sequence). Of note for this clonotype: This may come from a read error, since a much larger clone is one base off.

Arm-PCR of CDR3 regions and iRepertoire HTBI primers were the basis on which TCR beta libraries were built. TCRdb ran MiXCR on the multiplex PCR reads and lists one entry per CDR3 protein. This table holds 400,000 to 500,000 distinct CDR3 sequences, approximately 16% found once. Another study also made use of these data, one on T cells in Graves' hyperthyroidism and ophthalmopathy. That report notes: Diagnostic decisions used clinical symptoms, serum thyroxine and TRAb, thyroid ultrasound and orbital computed tomography.

This TCR was recovered from a middle-aged woman with Graves disease. This chain joins TRBV15 and TRBJ2-3, with D possibly TRBD1 on 5 matching bases. The sequencing used peripheral blood mononuclear cells (PBMCs), collected at new diagnosis, from a patient treated with antithyroid drugs. Here the CDR3 DNA reads TGTGCCACCAGCACCCCCCCCACAGGTACGCAGTATTTT. Translated, it gives CATSTPPTGTQYF.